This T cell receptor beta chain was captured in a study of T cell responses to AZD1222 COVID-19 vaccine. Assay: immunoSEQ multiplex PCR; the TCRdb copy retains only in-frame clones and omits some. There are some 130,000 clones in the sample; approximately 88% occur only once, and 4.1% lies in the top ten. The clonotype originates from an adult in good health. Sequencing used peripheral blood, obtained on day 0 of AZD1222 vaccination.

CDR3 DNA: TGTGCCAGCAGCTTGCGGCGGGGATATTCCTACGAGCAGTACTTC. Protein product: CASSLRRGYSYEQYF. The chain combines TRBV5-8 with TRBJ2-7, with D perhaps matching TRBD2 (6 bases). The CDR3 runs to 15 residues. Trimming left V 1 base short and J 1 base short, with 12 bases between. Germline V gene data show CDR1 as SGHTS and CDR2 as YDEGEE.